This entry describes one T cell receptor beta chain. The antigen is unknown. The CDR3 extends over 14 amino acids. The ends lost 6 bases at V and 7 bases at J; junction bases unmatched: 9. Germline loops: CDR1 MDHEN, CDR2 SYDVKM. The authors ran a second PCR of roughly 6 to 12 cycles using a sample-barcoded 5' primer and a J-beta primer mix. MiXCR, applied by TCRdb to the 5' RACE reads, yields one record per CDR3 protein. The sample records about 640,000 distinct CDR3 sequences, around 54% being singletons. Caucasian, healthy and from Russia, the donors were aged between roughly 6 and 95. This entry is derived from a study of blood T cells in healthy people across ages. General study results and limits: As age increased, TCR beta diversity per million T cells fell in a roughly linear fashion.

V usage is TRBV28 and J usage is TRBJ2-7; 10 bases are shared with TRBD1. The source of this sequence is a man aged 60-69 years in good health. Sample: blood. The CDR3 nucleotides are TGTGCCAGCAGACCTCCGGGACAGGGGAATGAGCAGTACTTC. Residues: CASRPPGQGNEQYF.